The source of this T cell receptor beta chain is a study of blood T cell repertoires in COVID-19. TCRdb keeps only in-frame clones here, not all; method: immunoSEQ multiplex PCR. The sample consists of over 300,000 clones, 65% to 85% of them appearing once. The CDR3 is 14 residues long. Germline CDR1 is LGHDT and CDR2 is YNNKEL (reference sequence). V dropped 0 bases and J dropped 2 bases, with 7 bases sitting between them. Sequencing was performed on peripheral blood. This chain joins TRBV3-1 (or the pseudogene TRBV3-2) and TRBJ1-1, with D perhaps matching TRBD1 (5 bases). This sequence was found in a woman in her 50s with acute or convalescent COVID-19. CDR3 coding DNA: TGTGCCAGCAGCCAAGACGGGGGAAACACTGAAGCTTTCTTT. As protein: CASSQDGGNTEAFF.